The 28 T cell receptor beta chains below all came from one sample that was sequenced in a study of blood T cells in healthy people across ages. A sample-barcoded 5' primer and a J-beta primer mix were used in a second PCR of about 7 to 12 cycles. One entry per CDR3 protein, called by TCRdb with MiXCR from the 5' RACE reads. The sample contains 600,000 to 800,000 distinct CDR3 sequences, approximately 21% of which appear only once. The sample consisted of blood. The receptors stem from a man between 70 and 80 years old in good health.

This clonotype was counted between two and nine times. The chain combines TRBV14 with TRBJ2-3; TRBD2 might be the D (6 bases). V was cut by 4 bases and J by 1 base, with 18 bases left in between. The germline V gene encodes CDR1 SGHDN and CDR2 FVKESK. The CDR3 consists of 17 residues. This CDR3 reads CASSLFRVAVCTDTQYF. CDR3 nucleotide sequence: TGTGCCAGCAGCCTTTTTAGGGTAGCGGTCTGCACAGATACGCAGTATTTT. Filled out from reference TRBV14 and TRBJ2-3, the complete variable domain reads EAGVTQFPSHSVIEKGQTVTLRCDPISGHDNLYWYRRVMGKEIKFLLHFVKESKQDESGMPNNRFLAERTGGTYSTLKVQPAELEDSGVYFCASSLFRVAVCTDTQYFGPGTRLTVL.

Many counts were recorded for this clonotype. This sequence joins TRBV15 and TRBJ2-4, with 10 bases fitting TRBD2. The germline V gene encodes CDR1 LNHNV and CDR2 YYDKDF (reference sequence). J gave up 2 bases and V 0 bases, and 7 bases lay outside the gene matches. The CDR3 is 18 residues long. The CDR3 DNA sequence: TGTGCCACCAGCAGAGATTCCTTAGCGGGAGGTCCCAAAAACATTCAGTACTTC. It translates to CATSRDSLAGGPKNIQYF. Full variable domain (remainder filled in from reference TRBV15 and TRBJ2-4): DAMVIQNPRYQVTQFGKPVTLSCSQTLNHNVMYWYQQKSSQAPKLLFHYYDKDFNNEADTPDNFQSRRPNTSFCFLDIRSPGLGDTAMYLCATSRDSLAGGPKNIQYFGAGTRLSVL.

This clonotype has just a few counts. This chain links TRBV20-1 with TRBJ2-5; no reliable D call. The J call may be in error: the DNA end matches TRBJ2-1 better. Germline V gives CDR1 DFQATT, CDR2 SNEGSKA (reference sequence). The CDR3 runs 12 residues. CDR3 protein: CSASFSTNEQFF. CDR3 coding DNA: TGCAGTGCTAGCTTTTCCACCAACGAGCAGTTCTTC.

This chain joins TRBV7-6 and TRBJ2-2; 10 bases agree with TRBD2. Germline values: CDR1 SGHVS, CDR2 FNYEAQ. There are 15 residues in the CDR3. The trim removed 5 bases at V and 6 bases at J, leaving 6 bases unmatched. For the CDR3, the DNA is TGTGCCAGCAGCCTCCACCTAGCGGGAGCCGGGGAGCTGTTTTTT. Encoded protein: CASSLHLAGAGELFF.

At least ten counts were recorded for this clonotype. The chain recombines TRBV7-2 with TRBJ2-1; 11 bases match TRBD2. The CDR3 spans 16 residues. Germline CDR1 is SGHTA and CDR2 is FQGNSA. With V trimmed by 1 base and J by 6 bases, 5 bases remained unmatched. CDR3 coding DNA: TGTGCCAGCAGCTTAGGCCAGCTAGCGGGAGGCAATGAGCAGTTCTTC. Protein product: CASSLGQLAGGNEQFF.

Remarks on this clonotype: Being one base from a much bigger clone, this may be a read error. The chain links TRBV5-1 to TRBJ2-3; 9 bases line up with TRBD1. This CDR3 has 17 residues. V shed 3 bases and J 1 base; nucleotides not matched to a gene: 9. Germline assignment: CDR1 SGHRS and CDR2 YFSETQ. CDR3 bases: TGCGCCAGCAGCTCCCGACCTAGACAGGGGGGCACAGATACGCAGTATTTT. Its translation is CASSSRPRQGGTDTQYF.

This clonotype appeared a few times. The J gene is TRBJ2-6, the V gene TRBV29-1; 8 bases are a match to TRBD2. The J segment lost 0 bases and the V segment lost 4 bases, leaving 5 bases of the junction unmatched. The length of the CDR3 is 16 residues. From germline, CDR1 is SQVTM and CDR2 ANQGSEA. Written as DNA, the CDR3 is TGCAGCGTTGGCGGTAGCGGGGCCTCTGGGGCCAACGTCCTGACTTTC. It specifies CSVGGSGASGANVLTF.

The V and J genes are TRBV30 and TRBJ2-5; D uncertain. The CDR3 runs 13 residues. Germline V gene data show CDR1 as GTSNPN and CDR2 as SVGIG (reference sequence). Trimming removed 3 bases at V and 2 bases at J, with 10 bases between. As DNA, the CDR3 is TGTGCCTGGAGAGCCGGGTCACAAGAGACCCAGTACTTC. Its translation: CAWRAGSQETQYF.

This clonotype has just one count. This chain uses TRBV13 with TRBJ2-5; the match to TRBD2 covers 8 bases. The DNA matches TRBJ2-7 better at its end, which makes the J call doubtful. The CDR3 runs 15 residues. CDR1 and CDR2 from the germline V gene are PRHDT and FYEKMQ (reference sequence). CDR3 loop: CASSLALGLVREQYF. The CDR3 nucleotides read TGTGCCAGCAGCTTAGCCCTGGGACTAGTTCGCGAGCAGTACTTC.

The chain has TRBV9 and TRBJ1-2; no clear D gene. Per the germline V gene, CDR1 is SGDLS and CDR2 is YYNGEE. Trimming stripped 0 bases from V and 4 bases from J, with 13 bases between. The CDR3 is 15 residues long. The CDR3 loop is CASSVEASDIYGYTF. The CDR3 bases are TGTGCCAGCAGCGTAGAGGCCAGCGATATCTATGGCTACACCTTC.

This clonotype came up a few times. The V and J genes are TRBV20-1 and TRBJ2-5, with D perhaps matching TRBD1 (6 bases). Germline V lookup: CDR1 DFQATT, CDR2 SNEGSKA (reference sequence). The CDR3 length is 14 residues. V gave up 0 bases and J gave up 5 bases, with 13 bases separating them. CDR3 sequence: CSARDRRDKETQYF. The DNA of the CDR3 is TGCAGTGCTAGAGACCGCCGGGACAAGGAGACCCAGTACTTC.

The V and J genes are TRBV15 and TRBJ2-1; D is uncertain. The CDR3 is 16 amino acids. V lost 0 bases and J lost 0, with 9 bases in between. In germline, CDR1 is LNHNV, CDR2 YYDKDF (reference sequence). The CDR3 protein is CATSRDVQHSYNEQFF. The CDR3 DNA is TGTGCCACCAGCAGAGATGTACAGCACTCCTACAATGAGCAGTTCTTC.

This clonotype was counted a few times. The CDR3 DNA sequence: TGCGCCAGCAGCCAAGTGGGTCTAGCGGGACGTGGAGATACGCAGTATTTT. Translation: CASSQVGLAGRGDTQYF. The chain employs TRBV4-3 and TRBJ2-3, with 9 bases aligning to TRBD2. Germline V gene data show CDR1 as LGHNA and CDR2 as YSLEER. The CDR3 totals 17 residues. With 1 base clipped from V and 5 bases from J, the junction kept 10 bases outside the gene matches.

Comments on this clonotype: At one end the junction does not follow the germline gene, possibly because of a read error. The chain uses TRBV29-1 and TRBJ2-5; D uncertain. Germline CDR1 and CDR2: SQVTM and ANQGSEA. The CDR3 contains 14 residues. Here the CDR3 DNA reads TGCAGCGTTGGACGGGCGGCCCAAAGAGAGACCCTGTACTTC. Protein sequence: CSVGRAAQRETLYF.

This clonotype occurred a few times. The chain employs TRBV29-1 and TRBJ2-3; TRBD1 matches 11 bases. Germline loops: CDR1 SQVTM, CDR2 ANQGSEA. With 0 bases clipped from V and 4 bases from J, the junction kept 9 bases outside the gene matches. CDR3 length equals 17 residues. Here the CDR3 DNA reads TGCAGCGTTGAAGACATAAGGGCGGACAGGGGGCCAGATACGCAGTATTTT. It yields the protein CSVEDIRADRGPDTQYF.

This clonotype was seen a handful of times. V gene TRBV5-1 combines with J gene TRBJ2-5; the match to TRBD2 covers 7 bases. The V and J ends lost 4 bases and 4 bases, in that order; junction bases with no gene match: 13. From germline, CDR1 is SGHRS and CDR2 YFSETQ. This CDR3 contains 16 residues. This CDR3 is CASSAWGGRYGETQYF. The CDR3 nucleotides are TGCGCCAGCAGCGCCTGGGGAGGGAGGTACGGAGAGACCCAGTACTTC.

This clonotype was detected a few times. The V gene is TRBV6-5, the J gene TRBJ1-3; no definite D call. The CDR3 spans 17 residues. Germline CDR1 reads MNHEY; CDR2 reads SVGAGI. V dropped 0 bases and J dropped 0 bases, with 12 bases sitting between them. This chain's CDR3 is CASSYSNDWYSGNTIYF. The CDR3 DNA reads as TGTGCCAGCAGTTACTCGAATGATTGGTACTCTGGAAACACCATATATTTT.

This clonotype has ten or more counts. The chain is built from TRBV20-1 and TRBJ2-1; 11 nucleotides align to TRBD2. V dropped 6 bases and J dropped 8; count of bases not matched to a gene: 9. Germline V gene data show CDR1 as DFQATT and CDR2 as SNEGSKA (reference sequence). CDR3 length: 14 amino acids. CDR3 DNA sequence: TGCAGTGCAAGCACTAGCGGGAGTGTGCATGAGCAGTTCTTC. It translates to CSASTSGSVHEQFF.

In this sample, this clonotype turned up many times. This chain connects TRBV29-1 to TRBJ2-7; 8 positions match TRBD2. This CDR3 has 14 residues. The junction had 6 bases not matched to a gene; V was cut back by 4 bases and J by 1 base. Looked up from germline, CDR1 is SQVTM and CDR2 is ANQGSEA. The CDR3 DNA follows: TGCAGCGTTGCGGAGGGGACTAGTTCCTACGAGCAGTACTTC. It yields the protein CSVAEGTSSYEQYF.

The gene calls are TRBV20-1 and TRBJ2-1; D not resolved. This CDR3 is built from 13 residues. V lost 7 bases to trimming and J lost 0 bases, with 10 bases between them. Looked up from germline, CDR1 is DFQATT and CDR2 is SNEGSKA (reference sequence). CDR3 nucleotides: TGCAGTGGACGAGCAAGCTCCTACAATGAGCAGTTCTTC. This codes for CSGRASSYNEQFF.

This clonotype was recorded a few times. The junction departs from the called germline gene at one end, perhaps through a read error. The CDR3 sequence is CASSSQRSYNEQSF. The DNA for the CDR3 is TGTGCCAGCAGTTCCCAGCGGTCATACAATGAGCAGTCCTTC. This chain connects TRBV12-3 or TRBV12-4 to TRBJ2-1; TRBD2 might be the D (5 bases). The CDR3 has 14 residues.

In this sample, this clonotype turned up once. The chain couples TRBV2 to TRBJ2-7; 12 bases map to TRBD2. CDR3 length: 15 amino acids. Germline V gene lookup returns CDR1 SNHLY and CDR2 FYNNEI. The J segment lost 5 bases and the V segment lost 6 bases, leaving 8 bases of the junction unmatched. The CDR3 reads CASSQRTSGIDEQYF. The CDR3 nucleotides are TGTGCCAGCAGCCAAAGGACTAGCGGGATCGACGAGCAGTACTTC.

This clonotype was found a few times. The chain is built from TRBV10-3 and TRBJ2-7, with D unresolved. Germline CDR1 and CDR2: ENHRY and SYGVKD. This CDR3 has 11 amino acids. V lost 9 bases, J lost 6 bases, and 12 bases lay in between. In nucleotides, the CDR3 is TGTGCCATTGGAGCAGGCGCCGAGCAGTACTTC. Its translation is CAIGAGAEQYF.

This clonotype has a count of ten or more. The chain couples TRBV21-1 to TRBJ2-7; the table assigns TRBD1, which was not confirmed against the DNA. TRBV21-1 is recorded as a pseudogene. The CDR3 runs to 17 residues. CDR3 in DNA: TGTGCCAGCAGCAAAGGGTCCCAACCGAATTTCTCCTACGAGCAGTACTTC. It encodes CASSKGSQPNFSYEQYF.

This clonotype has a handful of counts. This sequence joins TRBV15 and TRBJ2-3; D unclear. V dropped 0 bases and J dropped 0 bases, with 10 bases sitting between them. The germline CDR1 and CDR2 sequences are LNHNV and YYDKDF (reference sequence). The CDR3 length is 16 residues. CDR3 coding DNA: TGTGCCACCAGCAGAGACCTCGTGCACAGCACAGATACGCAGTATTTT. Its translation is CATSRDLVHSTDTQYF.

This clonotype was counted only a few times. The chain employs TRBV6-5 and TRBJ1-4; tentative D call: TRBD1 (6 bases). Germline V gene sequence: CDR1 MNHEY, CDR2 SVGAGI. This CDR3 comprises 18 residues. Trimming pared 2 bases from V and 7 bases from J, leaving 23 bases between. Here the CDR3 reads CASSYTWTSGQGIEKLFF. DNA for the CDR3: TGTGCCAGCAGTTACACATGGACGTCGGGACAAGGGATTGAAAAACTGTTTTTT.

This clonotype was seen a handful of times. The chain is built from TRBV20-1 and TRBJ2-5, with 14 bases lining up with TRBD2. Trimming took 5 bases from V and 4 from J; bases not matched to a gene: 9. This CDR3 contains 16 residues. CDR1 and CDR2 (germline): DFQATT, SNEGSKA (reference sequence). The DNA of the CDR3 is TGCAGTGCTCCAATGACTAGCGGGAGGGCCTCAGAGACCCAGTACTTC. Encoded protein: CSAPMTSGRASETQYF.

This clonotype was picked up a small number of times. The chain has TRBV29-1 and TRBJ2-3; D could derive from TRBD1 or TRBD2 (6 bases each). Trimming left V 8 bases short and J 0 bases short, with 9 bases between. Germline CDR1 and CDR2: SQVTM and ANQGSEA. CDR3 length: 12 amino acids. CDR3: CSQGRSTDTQYF. The CDR3 nucleotides read TGCAGCCAGGGGAGGAGCACAGATACGCAGTATTTT.